Below, 10 T cell receptor beta chains from the same sample are listed, as sequenced in a study of blood T cell repertoires in COVID-19. Produced via immunoSEQ multiplex PCR; TCRdb's table is partial and in-frame only. The profile shows a few hundred thousand clones, 75% to 90% of them singletons. The sequencing input was PBMCs or T cells enriched from blood (not recorded which). The receptors derive from a man aged 25 to 45 who had recovered from COVID-19.

This clone was observed many times. This chain connects TRBV28 to TRBJ2-2; 9 bases agree with TRBD2. V lost 5 bases to trimming and J lost 1 base; unmatched junction nucleotides: 8. Germline loops: CDR1 MDHEN, CDR2 SYDVKM. The CDR3 is 17 amino acids. The CDR3 reads CASSPPGLALNTGELFF. The CDR3, as DNA: TGTGCCAGCAGTCCCCCTGGACTAGCGCTGAACACCGGGGAGCTGTTTTTT.

The chain employs TRBV30 and TRBJ2-7, with TRBD1 matching over 9 bases. Trimming cost V 4 bases and J 7 bases; bases outside gene matches: 8. Germline CDR1 reads GTSNPN; CDR2 reads SVGIG (reference sequence). The CDR3 contains 13 residues. CDR3 DNA: TGTGCCTGGAAACTACAGGGGGCAGGAGAGCAGTACTTC. Translation: CAWKLQGAGEQYF.

This clone was picked up one time. CDR3 sequence (DNA): TGTGCCAGCAGTGAAGGAACAGGATACTATGGCTACACCTTC. It is translated as CASSEGTGYYGYTF. The V call is TRBV2, the J call TRBJ1-2; possibly TRBD1 for D (5 bases). Germline V gene sequence: CDR1 SNHLY, CDR2 FYNNEI. CDR3 size: 14 residues. V was cut by 1 base and J by 3 bases, with 9 bases left in between. The complete variable domain, with remaining parts taken from reference TRBV2 and TRBJ1-2, reads EPEVTQTPSHQVTQMGQEVILRCVPISNHLYFYWYRQILGQKVEFLVSFYNNEISEKSEIFDDQFSVERPDGSNFTLKIRSTKLEDSAMYFCASSEGTGYYGYTFGSGTRLTVV.

The chain links TRBV29-1 to TRBJ2-1; TRBD2 matches 10 bases. With 5 bases clipped from V and 0 bases from J, the junction kept 1 base outside the gene matches. Germline CDR1 reads SQVTM; CDR2 reads ANQGSEA. The length of the CDR3 is 14 residues. The CDR3 DNA reads as TGCAGCGTTTTAGCGGGAGGCTCCTACAATGAGCAGTTCTTC. The encoded protein is CSVLAGGSYNEQFF.

The V call is TRBV25-1, the J call TRBJ1-1; D not certain. The CDR3 spans 13 residues. V lost 4 bases to trimming and J lost 0 bases, with 6 bases between them. From germline, CDR1 is MGHDK and CDR2 SYGVNS. CDR3 region: CASSATLNTEAFF. The CDR3 DNA is TGTGCCAGCAGTGCGACACTGAACACTGAAGCTTTCTTT.

The V gene is TRBV5-4, the J gene TRBJ2-2; perhaps TRBD1 as D (6 bases). This CDR3 is built from 15 residues. The ends were cut back, 4 bases at V and 0 bases at J, with 10 bases in the middle. From germline, CDR1 is SGHNT and CDR2 YYREEE (reference sequence). CDR3 sequence: CASSGGGANTGELFF. CDR3 DNA: TGTGCCAGCAGCGGGGGCGGCGCGAACACCGGGGAGCTGTTTTTT.

The chain employs TRBV9 and TRBJ2-1; the match to TRBD2 covers 9 bases. Trimming at V came to 3 bases and at J to 1 base, leaving 2 bases not matched to a gene. Germline V gene data show CDR1 as SGDLS and CDR2 as YYNGEE. The CDR3 totals 15 residues. CDR3 loop: CASSEAGGSYNEQFF. The CDR3 DNA reads as TGTGCCAGCAGCGAAGCGGGAGGATCCTACAATGAGCAGTTCTTC.

This chain links TRBV6-5 with TRBJ1-5; 7 bases map to TRBD1. Looked up from germline, CDR1 is MNHEY and CDR2 is SVGAGI. Trimming at V came to 6 bases and at J to 7 bases, leaving 9 bases not matched to a gene. The CDR3 consists of 14 residues. The CDR3 sequence: CASSQDRATQPQHF. The CDR3 nucleotides are TGTGCCAGCAGCCAAGACAGGGCGACGCAGCCCCAGCATTTT.

This chain connects TRBV19 to TRBJ2-3; tentative D call: TRBD2 (6 bases). The CDR3 sequence is 16 residues long. CDR1 LNHDA and CDR2 SQIVND come from the germline V gene (reference sequence). The V and J ends lost 3 bases and 0 bases respectively, with 13 bases between them. The CDR3 spells CASSIHLARSTDTQYF. The CDR3 coding sequence is TGTGCCAGTAGTATCCATCTAGCGAGGAGCACAGATACGCAGTATTTT.

This sequence joins TRBV9 and TRBJ2-1; 11 bases are shared with TRBD2. CDR1 SGDLS and CDR2 YYNGEE come from the germline V gene. The J segment lost 3 bases and the V segment lost 0 bases, leaving 2 bases of the junction unmatched. This CDR3 has 16 amino acids. The DNA of the CDR3 is TGTGCCAGCAGCGTAGGACTAGCGGGACACTACAATGAGCAGTTCTTC. It is translated as CASSVGLAGHYNEQFF.